This TCR beta chain was sequenced for a study of shared clonotypes between healthy human individuals. On the study more broadly: The people who gave samples were a couple of women and a few men aged 18 to 49. Study results and caveats: Donor clonotype sharing was expected to depend on sequencing depth.

As for this clone: Its antigen is not known.

The V gene lost 3 bases and the J gene lost 16 bases, with 22 bases spanning the gap. The length of the CDR3 is 14 residues. Germline values: CDR1 MNHEY, CDR2 SMNVEV (reference sequence). Assay: immunoSEQ multiplex PCR; the TCRdb copy retains only in-frame clones and omits some. This table holds about 490,000 clones, 81% found once. The TCR originated in a woman in her forties in good health. Some clones in this sample may be carry-over from other donors' samples. V is TRBV27 and J is TRBJ2-1; TRBD2 might be the D (6 bases). Sequenced material: PBMCs. The CDR3 spells CASSLLASHSYSFF. The CDR3 coding sequence is TGTGCCAGCAGTTTGCTAGCGAGCCATAGTTACTCTTTCTTC.